A selection of T cell receptor beta chains follows, all from one sample in a study of T cell responses to AZD1222 COVID-19 vaccine. Profiled with immunoSEQ multiplex PCR; TCRdb holds only in-frame clones, not every one. The table has some 150,000 clones, approximately 88% seen once. This specimen was peripheral blood, taken on day 0 of AZD1222 vaccination. These receptors came from an adult in good health. Each CDR3 is given with its conserved first and last residue. A D gene is named only where the DNA matches it firmly. Size is stated for part of the rows, as once, few or many counts, or as a class when the clone is expanded.

D gene,J gene,clone size,V gene,CDR3 DNA,CDR3 protein
TRBD2,TRBJ2-3,-,TRBV28,TGTGCCAGCAGTTTAGACCTAGCGGGAGCCACAGATACGCAGTATTTT,CASSLDLAGATDTQYF
-,TRBJ1-2,-,TRBV28,TGTGCCAGCACCGCTGCGGGGGCGAATGGCTACACCTTC,CASTAAGANGYTF
TRBD1,TRBJ2-1,-,TRBV7-4,TGTGCCAGCCACCGGGACAGGGGATGCCAGAGCTCCTACAATGAGCAGTTCTTC,CASHRDRGCQSSYNEQFF
TRBD1,TRBJ1-6,few,TRBV27,TGTGCCAGCAATCAAAGGGGACAGAAGAATTCACCCCTCCACTTT,CASNQRGQKNSPLHF
-,TRBJ1-5,-,TRBV28,TGTGCCAGCCGCGACGAGGGTTATCAGCCCCAGCATTTT,CASRDEGYQPQHF
-,TRBJ1-1,-,TRBV5-1,TGCGCCAGCGGCTGGACGGATACCATGAACACTGAAGCTTTCTTT,CASGWTDTMNTEAFF
-,TRBJ1-2,-,TRBV4-3,TGCGCCAGCAGCCAAGATCAAGGGGATCTCTTCTATGGCTACACCTTC,CASSQDQGDLFYGYTF
-,TRBJ1-1,-,TRBV7-9,-,CASSFGQGAFF
-,TRBJ2-7,-,TRBV7-9,TGTGCCAGCAGCGGGACCGCCGTCCTCTACGAGCAGTACTTC,CASSGTAVLYEQYF
TRBD1,TRBJ2-2,-,TRBV6-5,TGTGCCAGCAGTTACGCCCAGACAGGGAGAGCCGGGGAGCTGTTTTTT,CASSYAQTGRAGELFF
-,TRBJ2-3,-,TRBV7-9,TGTGCCAGCAGCTTCAACACAGATACGCAGTATTTT,CASSFNTDTQYF
-,TRBJ2-7,few,TRBV7-7,TGTGCTAGCAGTCCCTCTGTTACCTCGGGGCAGTACTTC,CASSPSVTSGQYF